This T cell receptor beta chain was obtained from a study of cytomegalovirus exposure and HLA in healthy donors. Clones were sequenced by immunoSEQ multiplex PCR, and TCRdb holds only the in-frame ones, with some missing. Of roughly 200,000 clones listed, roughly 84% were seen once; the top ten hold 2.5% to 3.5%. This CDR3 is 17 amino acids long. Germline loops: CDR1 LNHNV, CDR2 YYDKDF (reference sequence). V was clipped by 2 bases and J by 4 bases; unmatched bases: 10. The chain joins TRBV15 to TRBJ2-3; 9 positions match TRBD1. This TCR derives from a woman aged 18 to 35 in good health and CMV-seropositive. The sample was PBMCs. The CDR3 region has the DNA TGTGCCACCAGCAGATTTCCAACCCGGGACAGGGCAGATACGCAGTATTTT. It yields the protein CATSRFPTRDRADTQYF.